This T cell receptor (beta chain) is drawn from a study of post-analysis software for immune sequencing data (dated by TCRdb to 2015 to 2017). With respect to the entire study: The recorded disease courses included relapsing-remitting, secondary progressive and progressive-relapsing multiple sclerosis, and some patients had no subtype annotation. A subset of samples was prepared in parallel using single-end sample barcoding, then pooled and co-amplified after Illumina adapter ligation. The patient repertoires were compared against 11 previously published healthy control repertoires obtained from donors aged 6 to 25 years. The research as a whole found: Direct clustering with F measure revealed strong co-clustering of samples prepared in the same batch, which led to a batch-effect correction. The multiple sclerosis patient group was slightly younger than the control group. Compared with controls, multiple sclerosis patients had significantly lower normalized Chao1 diversity, a finding suggesting substantial peripheral T-cell clonal expansion. Patients showed significantly higher frequencies than controls for a handful of TRBV segments, among them TRBV5-6, TRBV5-1 and TRBV20-1.

V loses 0 bases, J loses 1 base, and the germline ends lie 13 bases apart. The germline V gene encodes CDR1 MNHNY and CDR2 SVGAGI (reference sequence). The CDR3 runs 17 residues from the cysteine to the phenylalanine. Only the CDR3 region is kept as DNA, spanning 51 bases read in frame from base 1. Libraries were built with PCR. Sequencing relied on an Illumina HiSeq 2500. To reduce PCR and sequencing biases, unique molecular identifiers were built into the TCR beta cDNA libraries. Every 1 to 10 million input T cells yielded approximately 500,000 cDNA molecules, meaning each molecule approximated one T cell. The patient libraries were prepared and sequenced using the same protocol as the earlier healthy control dataset. Within a given batch, samples were prepared together, multiplexed and sequenced on the same HiSeq lane. As for the original processing: MIGEC handled the raw barcoded reads, throwing out single-read molecular identifier groups before consensus assembly and CDR3 extraction. VDJtools was used for post-analysis of the clonotype tables, and diversity was normalized by down-sampling every dataset to the size of the smallest sample. To correct batch-related cross-sample contamination, repertoire overlap clustering matched CDR3 amino acid sequences but not nucleotide sequences. The public reads were quality trimmed at Q25 with fastp and then assembled into clones with MiXCR by TCRdb, keeping productive beta chains. For every CDR3 protein sequence, its rows merge into one entry that carries the most common genes and DNA. The V and J calls, along with clone size, are taken from TCRdb and not from the paper's own processing. This sample holds hundreds of thousands of distinct CDR3 sequences; about 53% were observed only once. Of the sample, about 4.5% is held by the ten largest clones.

To demonstrate the VDJtools post-analysis software, the study profiled TCR beta repertoires from the peripheral blood of about 13 young patients with multiple sclerosis. The multiple sclerosis patients were children and adolescents between about 6 and 15 years of age. This clonotype was counted a few times. The antigen it binds to is not known. Base-call qualities are not available, and no considerably larger clone is one nucleotide away. The sequence derives from a girl aged 10-17 years with multiple sclerosis. The chain employs TRBV6-6 and TRBJ2-1; the D gene is perhaps TRBD2, on 6 matching bases. Sequencing used blood. Here is the DNA: TGTGCCAGCAGTTACTCGAGAACGGGGAGGTCCTACAATGAGCAGTTCTTC. Translated, it gives CASSYSRTGRSYNEQFF.